This is a list of T cell receptor beta chains from one sample in a study of cytomegalovirus exposure and HLA in healthy donors. Some clones are missing from TCRdb's copy, which holds only in-frame ones; the method was immunoSEQ multiplex PCR. The repertoire holds 150,000 to 200,000 clones, with approximately 81% as singletons. Sequencing used PBMCs. The receptors derive from a woman aged 25 to 39 in good health and CMV-seronegative. Both conserved end residues are part of each CDR3. A D gene is named only where the DNA matches it firmly. The listing skips clone size in some rows; elsewhere it reads once, few, many or a size class.

>.|.|TRBJ2-5|TRBV7-2
CASSQGGASSPRETQYF
TGTGCCAGCAGCCAGGGTGGGGCTTCATCCCCCAGGGAGACCCAGTACTTC
>.|few|TRBJ2-1|TRBV5-4
CASSLSQAGEQFF
TGTGCCAGCAGCTTGTCCCAGGCCGGTGAGCAGTTCTTC
>.|.|TRBJ1-1|TRBV6-5
CASSYNLEAFF
TGTGCCAGCAGTTACAATCTTGAAGCTTTCTTT
>TRBD2|.|TRBJ2-3|TRBV14
CASSPTSGGFGDTQYF
TGTGCCAGCAGCCCGACTAGCGGGGGGTTCGGAGATACGCAGTATTTT
>TRBD1|.|TRBJ2-3|TRBV2
CASSRQGGDTDTQYF
TGTGCCAGCAGTCGACAGGGGGGAGACACAGATACGCAGTATTTT
>.|.|TRBJ1-2|TRBV7-2
CASSLAGGSHYGYTF
TGTGCCAGCAGCTTAGCGGGGGGGAGCCACTATGGCTACACCTTC
>TRBD2|.|TRBJ2-3|TRBV30
CAWIGTSGGVPDTQYF
TGTGCCTGGATTGGGACTAGCGGGGGGGTTCCGGATACGCAGTATTTT
>.|.|TRBJ2-7|TRBV27
CASSLSARSEQYF
TGTGCCAGCAGTTTATCGGCTAGATCCGAGCAGTACTTC
>TRBD1|.|TRBJ2-7|TRBV9
CASSVRDRGRGEQYF
TGTGCCAGCAGCGTCCGGGACAGGGGGCGCGGAGAGCAGTACTTC
>TRBD2|.|TRBJ2-1|TRBV19
CASSKLAGENNEQFF
TGTGCCAGTAGTAAACTAGCGGGGGAGAACAATGAGCAGTTCTTC
>.|.|TRBJ1-2|TRBV14
CASSQVSGVSGYGYTF
TGTGCCAGCAGCCAAGTGTCGGGGGTCAGCGGATATGGCTACACCTTC
>TRBD1|few|TRBJ1-6|TRBV10-2
CASSECCRTGGSPLHF
TGCGCCAGCAGTGAGTGTTGCAGGACAGGGGGCTCACCCCTCCACTTT
>.|once|TRBJ2-4|TRBV4-2
CASSQVDRDSNSQYF
TGTGCCAGCAGCCAAGTTGACCGGGATTCGAACAGTCAGTACTTC
>TRBD1|few|TRBJ1-2|TRBV11-2
CASSLAYRGNNYGYTF
TGTGCCAGCAGCTTAGCATACAGGGGGAATAACTATGGCTACACCTTC
>TRBD1|.|TRBJ2-7|TRBV5-4
CASRASGGHEQYF
TGTGCCAGCAGGGCGTCAGGGGGACACGAGCAGTACTTC
>.|.|TRBJ1-2|TRBV11-1
CASSQTGSYGYTF
TGTGCCAGCAGCCAAACAGGATCCTATGGCTACACCTTC
>TRBD2|.|TRBJ2-1|TRBV7-6
CASSLGTRGSYNEQFF
TGTGCCAGCAGCTTAGGGACTAGAGGCTCCTACAATGAGCAGTTCTTC
>TRBD2|.|TRBJ2-1|TRBV9
CASSPRLAEPYNEQFF
TGTGCCAGCAGCCCACGACTAGCGGAGCCCTACAATGAGCAGTTCTTC
>TRBD1|.|TRBJ2-6|TRBV5-5
CASSLLGQSSGANVLTF
TGTGCCAGCAGCTTGTTGGGACAGAGCTCTGGGGCCAACGTCCTGACTTTC
>.|.|TRBJ1-1|TRBV13
CASSSHRLTEAFF
TGTGCCAGCAGCTCACATCGTTTAACTGAAGCTTTCTTT
>.|few|TRBJ1-3|TRBV6-1
CASYDLWGAGNTIYF
TGTGCCAGTTACGATCTATGGGGCGCCGGAAACACCATATATTTT
>.|.|TRBJ1-5|TRBV30
CAWSVRGNQPQHF
TGTGCCTGGAGTGTAAGAGGGAATCAGCCCCAGCATTTT
>.|.|TRBJ2-4|TRBV28
CASSLSGLGGKNIQYF
TGTGCCAGCAGTTTAAGCGGACTTGGGGGGAAAAACATTCAGTACTTC
>.|.|TRBJ2-1|TRBV29-1
CSVEEPGQIYNEQFF
TGCAGCGTTGAAGAACCCGGACAGATATACAATGAGCAGTTCTTC
>.|.|TRBJ1-4|TRBV27
CASRPGSAYSSTNEKLFF
TGTGCCAGCAGACCCGGTTCAGCATACAGTTCAACTAATGAAAAACTGTTTTTT
>.|.|TRBJ1-2|TRBV28
CASGIVPRGGGYGYTF
TGTGCCAGCGGAATTGTTCCCAGGGGCGGGGGCTATGGCTACACCTTC
>TRBD1|.|TRBJ1-6|TRBV5-6
CASSYETGVMNSPLHF
TGTGCCAGCAGCTACGAAACAGGGGTGATGAATTCACCCCTCCACTTT
>TRBD2|.|TRBJ2-1|TRBV19
CASSQGLAGNNEQFF
TGTGCCAGTAGCCAGGGACTAGCGGGAAACAATGAGCAGTTCTTC
>TRBD2|.|TRBJ2-5|TRBV7-2
CASSLASGAGETQYF
TGTGCCAGCAGCTTAGCTAGCGGGGCCGGCGAGACCCAGTACTTC